This TCR beta chain appears in the sequencing data of a study of blood T cell repertoires in COVID-19. Germline V gene data show CDR1 as LNHDA and CDR2 as SQIVND (reference sequence). Unmatched junction bases numbered 5, after V lost 5 bases and J lost 5 bases. CDR3 length: 14 amino acids. Data came from immunoSEQ multiplex PCR; TCRdb stores just in-frame clones and leaves some out. The sample lists fewer than 250,000 clones; about 80% were seen once. The sequenced sample consisted of peripheral blood. The V gene is TRBV19, the J gene TRBJ1-3; 8 bases align to TRBD1. The receptor's source is a woman between 35 and 50 years old with active or convalescent COVID-19. The CDR3 here is CASSRTGSRNTIYF. CDR3 sequence (DNA): TGTGCCAGTAGTCGGACAGGGAGTCGAAACACCATATATTTT.